This T cell receptor beta chain was sequenced during a study of OX40 agonist ivuxolimab in advanced cancers. Study at large: From about 20 to 79 years was the age range, with a mean of around 60 years, and roughly 80% were male. A partial response was reached by three patients: one with hepatocellular carcinoma and two with cutaneous melanoma.

V lost 6 bases, J lost 0 bases, and 9 bases lay in between. This CDR3 has 13 amino acids. The germline gives CDR1 LNHDA, CDR2 SQIVND (reference sequence). Drawing of blood for sampling happened at baseline, at cycle 4 day 1, and at cycle 7 day 1. The count of this clone is one. Measured with immunoSEQ multiplex PCR; TCRdb has only the in-frame clones, and not every one. This repertoire shows around 49,000 clones, around 87% found once; its top ten account for around 10%. This TCR derives from an adult with an advanced solid tumor such as melanoma, head and neck, liver or kidney cancer. This rearrangement joins TRBV19 to TRBJ2-7; tentative D call: TRBD2 (6 bases). This material consisted of CD4+ or CD8+ T cells sorted from blood, taken in a trial of the OX40 agonist ivuxolimab. The CDR3 nucleotides are TGTGCCAGTAGGGAGGGCAGCTCCTACGAGCAGTACTTC. Translating gives CASREGSSYEQYF. Looking up the rest from reference TRBV19 and TRBJ2-7 gives the full variable domain: DGGITQSPKYLFRKEGQNVTLSCEQNLNHDAMYWYRQDPGQGLRLIYYSQIVNDFQKGDIAEGYSVSREKKESFPLTVTSAQKNPTAFYLCASREGSSYEQYFGPGTRLTVT.